A single sample gave rise to the 14 T cell receptor beta chains below, sequenced in a study of human T cells and chemical hapten exposure. Regarding time point: patch test 1, 2 weeks after DPC sensitization. As to treatment: therapeutic diphenylcyclopropenone sensitization with weekly scalp DPC. TCRdb processed the RACE reads anew with MiXCR; each CDR3 protein has one entry. The sample carries 350,000 or so distinct CDR3 sequences, about 7% recorded once. Sequencing used whole blood, obtained in connection with sensitization to the hapten diphenylcyclopropenone (DPC). Source of these receptors: a young woman with alopecia areata. Some clones in this sample may be carry-over from other donors' samples.

This clonotype has more than one count but fewer than ten. The chain has TRBV11-2 and TRBJ2-1; 11 bases agree with TRBD2. V dropped 7 bases and J dropped 6; count of bases not matched to a gene: 8. CDR3 length: 15 amino acids. Germline CDR1 and CDR2: SGHAT and FQNNGV. The CDR3 protein is CASILSGGAVNEQFF. CDR3 nucleotide sequence: TGTGCCAGCATCCTTAGCGGGGGGGCCGTCAATGAGCAGTTCTTC.

This clonotype was counted between two and nine times. The genes are TRBV29-1 and TRBJ1-1, with unresolved D. Per germline, CDR1 SQVTM and CDR2 ANQGSEA. V lost 4 bases to trimming and J lost 7 bases, with 22 bases between them. The CDR3 has 15 amino acids. The CDR3 here is CSVATGWGGVIEAFF. The DNA for the CDR3 is TGCAGCGTTGCAACCGGTTGGGGTGGGGTAATTGAAGCTTTCTTT. The entire variable domain, with the rest obtained from reference TRBV29-1 and TRBJ1-1, is as follows: SAVISQKPSRDICQRGTSLTIQCQVDSQVTMMFWYRQQPGQSLTLIATANQGSEATYESGFVIDKFPISRPNLTFSTLTVSNMSPEDSSIYLCSVATGWGGVIEAFFGQGTRLTVV.

The sample holds many counts of this clonotype. The J gene is TRBJ1-2, the V gene TRBV7-9, with TRBD1 matching over 8 bases. This CDR3 comprises 16 residues. V lost 0 bases and J lost 4; bases outside the gene matches: 7. Germline lookup yields CDR1 SEHNR and CDR2 FQNEAQ (reference sequence). The DNA of the CDR3 is TGTGCCAGCAGCTTAGCGGTGACAGGGGAAGGCTATGGCTACACCTTC. Its protein is CASSLAVTGEGYGYTF.

J is TRBJ1-6 and V is TRBV4-3; unclear D gene. This CDR3 contains 17 residues. V was cut by 0 bases and J by 4 bases, with 13 bases left in between. Germline values: CDR1 LGHNA, CDR2 YSLEER. CDR3 region: CASSQDRSSLYNSPLHF. In DNA, the CDR3 is TGCGCCAGCAGCCAAGACCGCAGTTCACTATATAATTCACCCCTCCACTTT.

This clonotype occurred a few times. The chain couples TRBV7-2 to TRBJ2-3, with D possibly matching TRBD2 (7 bases). Germline V gene data show CDR1 as SGHTA and CDR2 as FQGNSA. V was trimmed by 5 bases and J by 1 base, leaving 16 bases between them. The CDR3 runs to 16 residues. CDR3 bases: TGTGCCAGCAGCCCAAAACGGGGGGCTGGCACAGATACGCAGTATTTT. Its protein product is CASSPKRGAGTDTQYF.

CDR3 DNA sequence: TGCGCCAGCCGGGGGGACAGGGGGCAAATTGACTATGGCTACACCTTC. It encodes CASRGDRGQIDYGYTF. The V call is TRBV4-1, the J call TRBJ1-2, with 12 bases fitting TRBD1. The CDR3 spans 16 residues. The germline gives CDR1 MGHRA, CDR2 YSYEKL. Germline trimming cut 8 bases from V and 3 bases from J; bases unmatched to any gene: 10.

This clonotype appeared many times. The gene calls are TRBV7-9 and TRBJ2-3; D might be TRBD2 (5 bases). Trimming shortened V by 2 bases and J by 5 bases, and 11 bases separated the two germline ends. The CDR3 runs 14 residues. Germline values: CDR1 SEHNR, CDR2 FQNEAQ (reference sequence). This CDR3 reads CASSLRTRVDTQYF. CDR3 DNA: TGTGCCAGCAGCTTAAGAACGAGGGTAGATACGCAGTATTTT.

The table lists this clonotype with a few counts. The rearrangement joins TRBV21-1 to TRBJ2-7; the table's TRBD1 call for D was not verified on the DNA. TRBV21-1 represents a pseudogene. CDR3 length equals 14 residues. CDR3 bases: TGTGCCAGCAGCAGGGACAGGGTCCGTCGCGAGCAGTACTTC. Translating gives CASSRDRVRREQYF.

This chain links TRBV7-8 with TRBJ1-5; D may be TRBD1 (6 bases). Germline V lookup: CDR1 SGHVS, CDR2 FQNEAQ. CDR3 size: 16 residues. Trimming took off 5 bases at V and 0 bases at J, with 14 bases between the two ends. CDR3: CASSQDRLISNQPQHF. CDR3 coding DNA: TGTGCCAGCAGCCAGGACAGACTAATTAGCAATCAGCCCCAGCATTTT. Supplemented by reference TRBV7-8 and TRBJ1-5, the full variable domain reads GAGVSQSPRYKVAKRGQDVALRCDPISGHVSLFWYQQALGQGPEFLTYFQNEAQLDKSGLPSDRFFAERPEGSVSTLKIQRTQQEDSAVYLCASSQDRLISNQPQHFGDGTRLSIL.

This chain uses TRBV11-2 with TRBJ1-3; D remains unclear. This CDR3 is 13 amino acids long. V was cut by 1 base and J by 4 bases, with 5 bases left in between. Germline V gene sequence: CDR1 SGHAT, CDR2 FQNNGV. The CDR3 sequence: CASSLAQGNTIYF. Written as DNA, the CDR3 is TGTGCCAGCAGCTTAGCACAGGGAAACACCATATATTTT.

This clonotype turned up a few times. The rearrangement uses TRBV27 and TRBJ1-2; possibly TRBD1 for D (5 bases). The CDR3 is 16 residues long. CDR1 is MNHEY, CDR2 SMNVEV, per germline (reference sequence). V dropped 2 bases and J dropped 5 bases, with 18 bases sitting between them. The chain's CDR3 is CASSLTGDAHRYGYTF. The CDR3 DNA reads as TGTGCCAGCAGTTTAACGGGGGATGCTCACAGATATGGCTACACCTTC.

This clonotype has only a few counts. This chain joins TRBV7-9 and TRBJ2-3; 9 bases are shared with TRBD2. Losses at the gene ends were 4 bases for V and 2 bases for J; bases not matched to a gene: 16. The V gene's germline CDR1 is SEHNR and CDR2 FQNEAQ (reference sequence). The CDR3 covers 19 residues. The CDR3: CASSSMTGLAETNTDTQYF. The CDR3 region has the DNA TGTGCCAGCAGCTCCATGACGGGACTAGCCGAAACCAACACAGATACGCAGTATTTT.

This clonotype appeared many times. J is TRBJ1-1 and V is TRBV4-3; D is possibly TRBD1 (5 bases). The germline gives CDR1 LGHNA, CDR2 YSLEER. Trimming cost V 2 bases and J 4 bases, with 14 bases left between them. The CDR3 has 15 residues. The CDR3 is CASSQQGDMSTEAFF. CDR3 bases: TGCGCCAGCAGCCAACAGGGCGACATGAGCACTGAAGCTTTCTTT.

This clonotype was found many times. The J gene is TRBJ2-3, the V gene TRBV5-5, with 11 bases matching TRBD1. Germline CDR1 reads SGHKS; CDR2 reads YYEKEE (reference sequence). The CDR3 covers 17 residues. J lost 5 bases, V lost 3 bases, and 11 bases had no gene match. The CDR3 DNA reads TGTGCCAGCAGCTGGACCGGGACAGGGGGTCCCCAAGATACGCAGTATTTT. Amino acids: CASSWTGTGGPQDTQYF.